Here is one TCR beta chain with its context. This sample is part of a study of blood T cell repertoires in COVID-19. Overall study: Sources were T cells, B-cell-depleted T cells, or PBMCs; the material itself was cDNA or gDNA.

Authors' methods: It was from reference gene primer amplification that nucleated cell counts were estimated. The table came from immunoSEQ multiplex PCR; TCRdb's copy has only in-frame clones and leaves some out. That table furnishes V, J and clone size, whereas the DNA furnished D and trimming. Here the sample spans 650,000 to 800,000 clones, 75% to 90% being singletons. From germline, CDR1 is LNHDA and CDR2 SQIVND (reference sequence). The J segment lost 0 bases and the V segment lost 5 bases, leaving 6 bases of the junction unmatched. This CDR3 contains 15 residues. This TCR came from a woman between 18 and 29 years old with acute or convalescent COVID-19. V is TRBV19 and J is TRBJ2-7, with TRBD1 matching over 8 bases. The sequencing input was peripheral blood. For the CDR3, the DNA is TGTGCCAGTAGTTCCCGGACAGGGTTCTCCTACGAGCAGTACTTC. Protein: CASSSRTGFSYEQYF.